This TCR beta chain was obtained from a study of identical twins. TCRdb re-called the 5' RACE reads through MiXCR, storing one row per CDR3 protein. The sample carries roughly 500,000 distinct CDR3 sequences, around 20% recorded once. This clonotype was counted between two and nine times. V lost 4 bases to trimming and J lost 8 bases; unmatched junction nucleotides: 7. Per the germline V gene, CDR1 is SGHVS and CDR2 is FQNEAQ. The CDR3 runs 15 residues. The data were also submitted as part of a second study, on T cells expressing NK-cell markers. From that paper: In the group of eight sequenced donors, seven were HCMV-seropositive and one was seronegative.

This TCR derives from a young woman in good health. The J gene is TRBJ2-1, the V gene TRBV7-8; 11 nucleotides match TRBD2. What was sequenced was CD4+ T cells sorted from blood. DNA for the CDR3: TGTGCCAGCAGCTCAATGGGACTAGCGGCGGATGAGCAGTTCTTC. This gives the protein CASSSMGLAADEQFF.